The 14 T cell receptor beta chains given below trace back to one sample, sequenced in a study of naive and memory T cell subsets. An equimolar mix of two oligonucleotides served as the beta constant-region primer for TRBC1 and TRBC2. Nested alpha and beta constant-region primers with the SP2 primer drove four PCR rounds on ligated cDNA. TCRdb independently ran MiXCR on the UMI-ligation and nested PCR reads; one entry per CDR3 protein. The sample contains over 25,000 distinct CDR3 sequences, approximately 17% of which appear only once. The specimen was effector memory CD4+ T cells from blood. Subset: effector memory, CD45RA- CD27-. These receptors were taken from a human donor in good health.

The CDR3 coding sequence is TGTGCCAGCACCGTGTTCTCAGGGGTTGCGAATGAGCAGTTCTTC. As protein: CASTVFSGVANEQFF. The rearrangement uses TRBV6-5 and TRBJ2-1, with D perhaps TRBD1 (6 bases). Germline values: CDR1 MNHEY, CDR2 SVGAGI. V was shortened by 7 bases and J by 7 bases, with 20 bases between the two germline ends. The CDR3 has 15 residues.

This clonotype is medium-sized within its sample. This chain links TRBV29-1 with TRBJ1-1; D not resolved. V gave up 6 bases and J gave up 10 bases, with 12 bases separating them. Germline V gene lookup returns CDR1 SQVTM and CDR2 ANQGSEA. The length of the CDR3 is 10 residues. The CDR3 protein is CSVQEKRAFF. CDR3 nucleotides: TGCAGCGTCCAGGAGAAGAGAGCTTTCTTT.

The chain joins TRBV6-4 to TRBJ2-3, with D unresolved. The V and J ends lost 8 bases and 2 bases respectively, with 14 bases between them. Germline CDR1 reads MRHNA; CDR2 reads SNTAGT. The CDR3 has 14 amino acids. CDR3 sequence (DNA): TGTGCCAGCCTTGTGTCTTTAGACACAGATACGCAGTATTTT. Translated, it gives CASLVSLDTDTQYF.

This chain uses TRBV10-3 with TRBJ1-1; D not resolved. The germline gives CDR1 ENHRY, CDR2 SYGVKD. This CDR3 has 12 residues. Between the trimmed V and J ends, which lost 0 bases and 6 bases, there was a span of 5 bases. CDR3 amino acids: CAISESMAEAFF. CDR3 sequence (DNA): TGTGCCATCAGTGAGTCAATGGCTGAAGCTTTCTTT.

V usage is TRBV19 and J usage is TRBJ1-2, with D possibly matching TRBD1 (6 bases). The CDR3 covers 13 residues. Germline V gene data show CDR1 as LNHDA and CDR2 as SQIVND (reference sequence). Trimming cost V 7 bases and J 8 bases, with 17 bases left between them. This CDR3 is CASMSTWGRGYTF. The CDR3 bases are TGTGCCAGTATGTCAACCTGGGGGCGAGGCTACACCTTC.

By its share, this clonotype is medium-sized. Here the CDR3 reads CASSKGDREGAEAFF. The CDR3 nucleotides are TGCGCCAGCAGCAAAGGGGACAGGGAAGGGGCTGAAGCTTTCTTT. The V gene is TRBV5-1, the J gene TRBJ1-1, with 9 bases fitting TRBD1. Trimming cost V 4 bases and J 6 bases; bases outside gene matches: 10. CDR3 size: 15 residues. The germline CDR1 and CDR2 sequences are SGHRS and YFSETQ.

The chain combines TRBV9 with TRBJ2-1, with 14 bases that match TRBD2. V lost 3 bases to trimming and J lost 7 bases; unmatched junction nucleotides: 6. The CDR3 runs 16 residues. CDR1 and CDR2 from the germline V gene are SGDLS and YYNGEE. The CDR3 nucleotides read TGTGCCAGCAGCGGACAGGGACTAGCGGGAGTTAATGAGCAGTTCTTC. Protein product: CASSGQGLAGVNEQFF.

This clonotype came up a few times. The rearrangement joins TRBV28 to TRBJ2-2, with 12 bases that match TRBD1. The germline gives CDR1 MDHEN, CDR2 SYDVKM. Losses at the gene ends were 6 bases for V and 6 bases for J; bases not matched to a gene: 14. The CDR3 runs 18 residues. The CDR3 nucleotides are TGTGCCAGCAGCCTTCCTCGAGGGACAGGGGGCCGGTCCGGGGAGCTGTTTTTT. Residues: CASSLPRGTGGRSGELFF.

This clonotype was observed a few times. The chain is built from TRBV9 and TRBJ1-2; 8 bases fit TRBD1. CDR1 SGDLS and CDR2 YYNGEE come from the germline V gene. The CDR3 runs to 15 residues. The junction had 11 bases not matched to a gene; V was cut back by 4 bases and J by 6 bases. The DNA for the CDR3 is TGTGCCAGCAGCCCACGGACAGGGATGCAGGATGGCTACACCTTC. Residues: CASSPRTGMQDGYTF.

This clonotype occurred many times. The V gene is TRBV7-2, the J gene TRBJ2-7, with TRBD1 matching over 8 bases. V lost 5 bases, J lost 2 bases, and 8 bases stayed unmatched. Germline loops: CDR1 SGHTA, CDR2 FQGNSA. The CDR3 loop spans 15 amino acids. The CDR3 sequence is CASSRGQGITYEQYF. Here the CDR3 DNA reads TGTGCCAGCAGCCGCGGACAGGGAATAACCTACGAGCAGTACTTC.

By sample share, this clonotype is medium-sized. This chain joins TRBV20-1 and TRBJ2-1; D remains unclear. The germline V and J ends were trimmed by 6 bases and 4 bases, with 16 bases remaining between them. This CDR3 is 14 amino acids long. Germline V gives CDR1 DFQATT, CDR2 SNEGSKA (reference sequence). As DNA, the CDR3 is TGCAGTGCCAGATTTGGAAGCCGATACAATGAGCAGTTCTTC. It is translated as CSARFGSRYNEQFF.

This clonotype was seen only a few times. The chain combines TRBV14 with TRBJ2-7, with no clear D. The CDR3 is 18 residues long. V lost 0 bases, J lost 1 base, and 19 bases lay in between. From germline, CDR1 is SGHDN and CDR2 FVKESK. The CDR3 here is CASSQDSSRTVPSYEQYF. As DNA, the CDR3 is TGTGCCAGCAGCCAAGATAGCAGCCGGACCGTGCCGTCCTACGAGCAGTACTTC.

The rearrangement links TRBV5-1 to TRBJ2-2; D is unclear. V gave up 2 bases and J gave up 7 bases, with 6 bases separating them. The germline CDR1 and CDR2 sequences are SGHRS and YFSETQ. The CDR3 sequence is 12 residues long. The CDR3 region has the DNA TGCGCCAGCAGCTTAGAGGTCGGGGAGCTGTTTTTT. Amino acids: CASSLEVGELFF.

The genes are TRBV7-9 and TRBJ1-6; D perhaps matches TRBD1 (5 bases). CDR1 is SEHNR and CDR2 is FQNEAQ in the germline V gene (reference sequence). The CDR3 is 12 amino acids. Trimming shortened V by 6 bases and J by 7 bases, and 7 bases separated the two germline ends. CDR3 residues: CASREGNSPLHF. CDR3 sequence (DNA): TGTGCCAGCAGGGAGGGGAATTCACCCCTCCACTTT.